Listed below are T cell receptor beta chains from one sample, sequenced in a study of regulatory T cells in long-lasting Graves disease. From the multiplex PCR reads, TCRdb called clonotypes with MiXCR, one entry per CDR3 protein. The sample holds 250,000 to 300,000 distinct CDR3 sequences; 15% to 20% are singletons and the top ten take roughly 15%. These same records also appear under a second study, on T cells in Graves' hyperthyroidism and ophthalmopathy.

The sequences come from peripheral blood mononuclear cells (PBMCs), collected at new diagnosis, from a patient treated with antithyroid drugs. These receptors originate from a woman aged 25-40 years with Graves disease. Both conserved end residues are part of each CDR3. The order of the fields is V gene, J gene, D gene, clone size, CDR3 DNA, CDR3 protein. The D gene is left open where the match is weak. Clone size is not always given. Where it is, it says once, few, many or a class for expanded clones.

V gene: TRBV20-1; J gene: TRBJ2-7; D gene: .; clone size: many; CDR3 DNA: TGCAGTGCTTTCGGGACGGACAGCTTCACTAACTCCTACGAGCAGTACTTC; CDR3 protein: CSAFGTDSFTNSYEQYF
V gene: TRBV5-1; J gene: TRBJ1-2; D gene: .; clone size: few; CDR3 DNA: TGCGCCAGCAGCGCGACAGATTCCTATGGCTACACCTTC; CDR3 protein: CASSATDSYGYTF
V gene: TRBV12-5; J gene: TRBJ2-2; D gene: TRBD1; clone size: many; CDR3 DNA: TGTGCTAGTGGTTTGGTACTTGTATTAGGACAGGGGGCCACCGGGGAGCTGTTTTTT; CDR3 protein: CASGLVLVLGQGATGELFF
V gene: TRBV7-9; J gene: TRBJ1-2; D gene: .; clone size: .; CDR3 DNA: TGTGCCAGCAGCTTAGACAGTCAGGGGCCGCGCTATGGCTACACCTTC; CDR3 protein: CASSLDSQGPRYGYTF
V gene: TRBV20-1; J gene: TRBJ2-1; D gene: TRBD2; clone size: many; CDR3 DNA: TGCAGTGCTAGCGGGGCGGGGGGAGACTACAATGAGCAGTTCTTC; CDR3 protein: CSASGAGGDYNEQFF
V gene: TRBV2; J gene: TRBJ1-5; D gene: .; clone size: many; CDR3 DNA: TGTGCCAGCAGTGTCCTCTGGGGTCCCCAGCATTTT; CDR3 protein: CASSVLWGPQHF
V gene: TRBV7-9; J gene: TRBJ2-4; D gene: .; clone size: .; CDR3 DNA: TGTGCCAGCAGCTTCAGGACAGGAGGGGCAAAGGACATTCAGTACTTC; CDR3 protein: CASSFRTGGAKDIQYF
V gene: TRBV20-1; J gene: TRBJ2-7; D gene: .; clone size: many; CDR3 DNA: TGCAGTGCTAGAGATACGGCTGTATCCTACGAGCAGTACTTC; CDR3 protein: CSARDTAVSYEQYF
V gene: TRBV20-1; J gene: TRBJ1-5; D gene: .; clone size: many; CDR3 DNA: TGCAGTGCTAAAGGTCATAGCAATCAGCCCCAGCATTTT; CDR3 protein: CSAKGHSNQPQHF
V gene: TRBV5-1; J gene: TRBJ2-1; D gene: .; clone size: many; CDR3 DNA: TGCGCCAGCAGCCCAGGCGGCACCGACTGGACATCTGGGCAGTTCTTC; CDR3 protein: CASSPGGTDWTSGQFF
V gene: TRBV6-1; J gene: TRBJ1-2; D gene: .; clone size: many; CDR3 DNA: TGTGCCAGCAGTCGATCAGAGAACTATGGCTACACCTTC; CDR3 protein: CASSRSENYGYTF
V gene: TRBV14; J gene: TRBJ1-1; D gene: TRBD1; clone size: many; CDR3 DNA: TGTGCCAGCAGCCCGACAGGGGATCGGGCTTTCTTT; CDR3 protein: CASSPTGDRAFF
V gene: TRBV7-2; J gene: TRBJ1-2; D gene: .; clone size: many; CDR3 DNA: TGTGCCAGCAGCACCGTCAGGCCCGGGGGCACCTTC; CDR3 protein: CASSTVRPGGTF
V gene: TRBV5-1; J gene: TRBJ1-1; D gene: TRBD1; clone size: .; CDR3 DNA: TGCGCCAGCAGCTCACACCGACAGGGTTACACTGAAGCTTTCTTT; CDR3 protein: CASSSHRQGYTEAFF
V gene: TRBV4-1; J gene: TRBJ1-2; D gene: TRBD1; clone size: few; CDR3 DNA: TGCGCCAGCAGCCAAGATCGGACCGGGACAGGGGGCTTGGTTGACTATGGCTACACCTTC; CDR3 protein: CASSQDRTGTGGLVDYGYTF
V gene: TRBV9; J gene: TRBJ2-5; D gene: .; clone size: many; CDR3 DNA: TGTGCCAGCAGCCTTTCGGGAAGGGCCCAAGAGACCCAGTACTTC; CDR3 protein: CASSLSGRAQETQYF
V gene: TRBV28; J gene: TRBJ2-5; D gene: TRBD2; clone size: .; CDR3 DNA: TGTGCCAGCAGCTTACCTTCTAGCGGGGGGGCCGAGACCCAGTACTTC; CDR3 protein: CASSLPSSGGAETQYF
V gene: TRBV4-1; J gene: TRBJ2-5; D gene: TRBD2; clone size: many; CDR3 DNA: TGCGCCAGCAGCCAAAATCGACTAGCTTGGGAGACCCAGTACTTC; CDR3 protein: CASSQNRLAWETQYF
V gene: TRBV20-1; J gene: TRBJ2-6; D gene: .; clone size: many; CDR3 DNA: TGCAGTGCCTTAACTGGGAGAGGGGCCAACGTCCTGACTTTC; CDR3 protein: CSALTGRGANVLTF
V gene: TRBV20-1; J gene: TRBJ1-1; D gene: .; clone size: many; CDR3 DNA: TGCAGTGCTAGAGAAAGGAGAACCATGAACACTGAAGCTTTCTTT; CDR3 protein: CSARERRTMNTEAFF
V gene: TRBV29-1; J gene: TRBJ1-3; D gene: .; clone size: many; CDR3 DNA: TGCAGCGTTGAAGAGGTAGAACATGGAAACACCATATATTTT; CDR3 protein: CSVEEVEHGNTIYF
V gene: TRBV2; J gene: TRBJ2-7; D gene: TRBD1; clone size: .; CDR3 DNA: TGTGCCAGCAGTGGGGGACAGACGGCCTACGAGCAGTACTTC; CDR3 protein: CASSGGQTAYEQYF
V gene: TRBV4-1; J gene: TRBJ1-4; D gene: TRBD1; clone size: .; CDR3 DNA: TGCGCCAGCAGCCAACTCTACAGGGGGGATAAAGAAAAACTGTTTTTT; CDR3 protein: CASSQLYRGDKEKLFF
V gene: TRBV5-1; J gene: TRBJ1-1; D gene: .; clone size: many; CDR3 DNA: TGCGCCAGCAGCTTAGACACTGCCCGTGAAGCTTTCTTT; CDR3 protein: CASSLDTAREAFF
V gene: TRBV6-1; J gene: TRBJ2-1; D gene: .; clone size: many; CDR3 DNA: TGTGCCAGCAGCGGGGGGGCAGCGACGGGACAGAACTACAATGAGCAGTTCTTC; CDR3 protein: CASSGGAATGQNYNEQFF
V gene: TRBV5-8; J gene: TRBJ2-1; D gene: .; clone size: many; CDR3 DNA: TGTGCCAGCAGCTCCCCAGGGCAGGGTCAGTTCTTC; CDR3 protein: CASSSPGQGQFF
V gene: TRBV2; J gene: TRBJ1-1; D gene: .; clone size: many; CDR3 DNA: TGTGCCAGCAGCAGACGGGGGGGCAACACTGAAGCTTTCTTT; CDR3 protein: CASSRRGGNTEAFF
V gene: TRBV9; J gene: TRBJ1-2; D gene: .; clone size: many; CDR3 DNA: TGTGCCAGCAGCGTAGGGTCGAGCGGCTACACCTTC; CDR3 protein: CASSVGSSGYTF